This T cell receptor (beta chain) is drawn from a study of T cells after yellow fever vaccination. Study-wide background: Preparation of fractions with low cell numbers was performed using SMART-Seq v4 Ultra Low Input.

Production of TCR cDNA was by 5'RACE template switching, which also added a universal primer site and UMIs. In TCRdb, the 5' RACE reads were re-called with MiXCR into one record per CDR3 protein. This table holds more than 120,000 distinct CDR3 sequences, roughly 8% found once. Study-level findings and limits: CD4 and CD8 compartments shared a small share of clonotypes. FACS-sorted repertoires could contain abundant clonotypes contaminating from the bulk population.

The CDR3 covers 13 residues. Between the trimmed V and J ends, which lost 3 bases and 6 bases, there was a span of 9 bases. Per the germline V gene, CDR1 is SGHTA and CDR2 is FQGNSA. This clonotype was picked up many times. Its antigen remains unknown. The sample consisted of CD4+ T cells sorted from PBMCs, taken 5 days after the yellow fever booster vaccination. The sequence derives from a man in his thirties or forties who received the YFV17D yellow fever vaccine. The chain carries TRBV7-2 and TRBJ1-5; the D is unclear. The CDR3 region has the DNA TGTGCCAGCAGCTTTTCGGGAGGTCAGCCCCAGCATTTT. Amino acid sequence: CASSFSGGQPQHF.